This T cell receptor (beta chain) was observed in a study of blood T cell repertoires in COVID-19. About the study: PBMCs, B-cell-depleted T cells, or T cells provided the cDNA or gDNA that made up the material.

The table came from immunoSEQ multiplex PCR; TCRdb's copy has only in-frame clones and leaves some out. The sample holds around 340,000 clones, around nine tenths seen once. CDR3 length: 15 residues. Germline assignment: CDR1 MNHEY and CDR2 SMNVEV (reference sequence). Germline trimming cut 3 bases from V and 1 base from J; bases unmatched to any gene: 3. A COVID-19 case had been met by exposed participants during the 2 weeks before study entry. The TCR sequence derives from a woman younger than 45 who had been exposed to COVID-19. The chain recombines TRBV27 with TRBJ1-5, with 7 bases aligning to TRBD1. Source material: PBMCs or T cells enriched from blood (not recorded which). CDR3 loop: CASSFSGGSNQPQHF. CDR3 coding DNA: TGTGCCAGCAGTTTTTCAGGGGGGAGCAATCAGCCCCAGCATTTT.